Below, 20 T cell receptor beta chains from the same sample are listed, as sequenced in a study of T cell clonotyping in hematopoietic cell transplantation. Libraries were prepared by immunoSEQ multiplex PCR; TCRdb keeps only in-frame clonotypes and omits some of them. Among fewer than 6,000 clones listed, 26% were seen once. The specimen comprised peripheral blood mononuclear cells, sampled 180 days after allogeneic stem cell transplant. These receptor sequences come from a male patient aged 35 to 55 who had an allogeneic stem cell transplant from an unrelated donor, so the T cells may come from the graft donor. Some clones in this sample may be carry-over from other donors' samples.

The chain joins TRBV7-2 to TRBJ1-1, with 8 bases fitting TRBD1. The germline CDR1 and CDR2 sequences are SGHTA and FQGNSA. V shed 5 bases, J shed 5 bases, and the junction held 7 bases outside the gene matches. CDR3 size: 14 residues. The CDR3 DNA is TGTGCCAGCAGCCCGGACAGGGTTGGGACTGAAGCTTTCTTT. This codes for CASSPDRVGTEAFF.

This clone was observed a few times. V usage is TRBV5-1 and J usage is TRBJ1-2, with 7 bases identical to TRBD1. The CDR3 consists of 14 residues. V dropped 1 base and J dropped 6; count of bases not matched to a gene: 6. Germline-derived CDR1 and CDR2 are SGHRS and YFSETQ. CDR3 residues: CASSLSGGVNGYTF. CDR3 DNA: TGCGCCAGCAGCTTGTCAGGGGGAGTAAATGGCTACACCTTC.

This clone came up a few times. V is TRBV30 and J is TRBJ2-7; D tentatively reads TRBD1 or TRBD2 (5 bases each). The CDR3 sequence is 14 residues long. The germline V gene has CDR1 GTSNPN and CDR2 SVGIG (reference sequence). The ends were cut back, 3 bases at V and 1 base at J, with 13 bases in the middle. CDR3 DNA: TGTGCCTGGAGCCCCGGGGCTGGGTCCTACGAGCAGTACTTC. Protein sequence: CAWSPGAGSYEQYF. Full variable domain (missing parts from reference TRBV30 and TRBJ2-7): SQTIHQWPATLVQPVGSPLSLECTVEGTSNPNLYWYRQAAGRGLQLLFYSVGIGQISSEVPQNLSASRPQDRQFILSSKKLLLSDSGFYLCAWSPGAGSYEQYFGPGTRLTVT.

This clone is deemed large. As DNA, the CDR3 is TGTGCCAGCAGTTTATCGTCCAGATCCTACGAGCAGTACTTC. It is translated as CASSLSSRSYEQYF. The chain carries TRBV27 and TRBJ2-7; D is unclear. This CDR3 has 14 amino acids. CDR1 and CDR2 (germline): MNHEY, SMNVEV (reference sequence). V shed 0 bases and J shed 1 base, with 7 bases lying between them.

The rearrangement uses TRBV9 and TRBJ2-2, with a tentative D call TRBD2 (5 bases). CDR1 is SGDLS and CDR2 is YYNGEE in the germline V gene. Trimming pared 4 bases from V and 3 bases from J, leaving 13 bases between. The CDR3 consists of 15 residues. The CDR3 loop reads CASSPEGGDTGELFF. DNA of the CDR3: TGTGCCAGCAGCCCAGAGGGCGGAGACACCGGGGAGCTGTTTTTT.

This clone is medium-sized. This rearrangement joins TRBV19 to TRBJ1-1, with 7 bases identical to TRBD1. Germline V gene sequence: CDR1 LNHDA, CDR2 SQIVND (reference sequence). V trimming: 4 bases; J trimming: 8 bases; junction bases outside the gene matches: 4. The CDR3 spans 12 residues. The CDR3 is CASSTGGREAFF. In nucleotides, the CDR3 is TGTGCCAGTAGTACAGGGGGACGAGAAGCTTTCTTT.

This rearrangement joins TRBV6-5 to TRBJ2-3; no reliable D call. Germline V gene sequence: CDR1 MNHEY, CDR2 SVGAGI. The CDR3 has 14 amino acids. The V end lost 0 bases, the J end lost 4 bases, and 8 bases lay between the germline ends. The CDR3 reads CASSYSPGADTQYF. The CDR3 DNA sequence: TGTGCCAGCAGTTACTCACCGGGCGCAGATACGCAGTATTTT.

The CDR3 reads CAWSTDGSPQYF. The CDR3 DNA reads as TGTGCCTGGAGTACGGACGGATCGCCTCAGTACTTC. The genes are TRBV30 and TRBJ2-4; D not resolved. This CDR3 is built from 12 residues. V lost 2 bases, J lost 12 bases, and 14 bases lay in between. Germline V gene sequence: CDR1 GTSNPN, CDR2 SVGIG (reference sequence).

This clone appeared a few times. J is TRBJ2-7 and V is TRBV6-5, with D perhaps matching TRBD1 or TRBD2 (5 bases each). The germline V gene has CDR1 MNHEY and CDR2 SVGAGI. This CDR3 region has 13 residues. Trimming took off 5 bases at V and 3 bases at J, with 11 bases between the two ends. The CDR3 protein is CASSKRDGYEQYF. The CDR3 DNA sequence: TGTGCCAGCAGTAAGAGGGACGGCTACGAGCAGTACTTC.

There are a few counts of this clone. The chain is built from TRBV7-2 and TRBJ1-6, with D possibly being TRBD1 (5 bases). Trimming took 6 bases from V and 8 from J, leaving 11 bases between them. CDR3 length equals 13 residues. Germline V CDR1 and CDR2: SGHTA, FQGNSA. As DNA, the CDR3 is TGTGCCAGCAGGGGGACCGGGTATTCACCCCTCCACTTT. Translating gives CASRGTGYSPLHF.

The V call is TRBV20-1, the J call TRBJ2-1; D is unclear. Germline V gives CDR1 DFQATT, CDR2 SNEGSKA (reference sequence). This CDR3 has 11 amino acids. Trimming took off 5 bases at V and 4 bases at J, with 6 bases between the two ends. This CDR3 reads CSAGSYNEQFF. The DNA for the CDR3 is TGCAGTGCTGGTAGTTACAATGAGCAGTTCTTC.

This clone has a handful of counts. V and J are TRBV7-2 and TRBJ1-5; no definite D call. The CDR3 is 14 amino acids. Germline V lookup: CDR1 SGHTA, CDR2 FQGNSA. V lost 7 bases, J lost 4 bases, and 14 bases lay in between. The CDR3 loop reads CASTHRRGNQPQHF. Here the CDR3 DNA reads TGTGCCAGCACCCATCGACGGGGAAATCAGCCCCAGCATTTT.

The rearrangement uses TRBV30 and TRBJ2-7; 9 nucleotides align to TRBD1. After removal of 4 bases from V and 2 bases from J, the junction contained 6 bases not matched to a gene. The length of the CDR3 is 14 residues. Germline V gives CDR1 GTSNPN, CDR2 SVGIG (reference sequence). The CDR3 spells CAWMLRQGAYEQYF. CDR3 sequence (DNA): TGTGCCTGGATGCTAAGACAGGGGGCCTACGAGCAGTACTTC.

The chain uses TRBV19 and TRBJ1-2, with D unresolved. CDR1 LNHDA and CDR2 SQIVND come from the germline V gene (reference sequence). The CDR3 length is 12 residues. Deletions cut 7 bases from V and 4 bases from J, with 10 bases between. CDR3 amino acids: CASTSNPYGYTF. The CDR3 nucleotides read TGTGCCAGTACCTCGAACCCCTATGGCTACACCTTC.

The chain combines TRBV7-9 with TRBJ2-6, with 9 bases matching TRBD1. V lost 9 bases and J lost 0; bases outside the gene matches: 3. The V gene's germline CDR1 is SEHNR and CDR2 FQNEAQ (reference sequence). The CDR3 runs 15 residues. In nucleotides, the CDR3 is TGTGCCAGGGGGGACAGGGACTCTGGGGCCAACGTCCTGACTTTC. Amino acids: CARGDRDSGANVLTF. Full variable domain (rest looked up from reference TRBV7-9 and TRBJ2-6): DTGVSQNPRHKITKRGQNVTFRCDPISEHNRLYWYRQTLGQGPEFLTYFQNEAQLEKSRLLSDRFSAERPKGSFSTLEIQRTEQGDSAMYLCARGDRDSGANVLTFGAGSRLTVL.

This clone was seen more than once but under ten times. V usage is TRBV30 and J usage is TRBJ1-2; 7 bases fit TRBD1. Trimming cost V 2 bases and J 3 bases; bases outside gene matches: 9. CDR3 length: 15 amino acids. Germline loops: CDR1 GTSNPN, CDR2 SVGIG (reference sequence). CDR3 loop: CAWSPERGQYYGYTF. CDR3 DNA sequence: TGTGCCTGGAGTCCGGAGAGGGGACAGTACTATGGCTACACCTTC.

V usage is TRBV6-1 and J usage is TRBJ2-7, with TRBD1 identical over 7 bases. With V trimmed by 0 bases and J by 2 bases, 4 bases remained unmatched. Germline lookup yields CDR1 MNHNS and CDR2 SASEGT. This CDR3 has 15 amino acids. The CDR3 nucleotides are TGTGCCAGCAGTGAAGCCGGGACAGTTACCTACGAGCAGTACTTC. Protein sequence: CASSEAGTVTYEQYF.

V is TRBV28 and J is TRBJ1-5, with a possible D match to TRBD1 (5 bases). Germline CDR1 and CDR2: MDHEN and SYDVKM. CDR3 length: 16 residues. V was trimmed by 5 bases and J by 3 bases, leaving 17 bases between them. This chain's CDR3 is CASSVAGQGDNQPQHF. In DNA form, the CDR3 reads TGTGCCAGCAGTGTCGCGGGGCAGGGAGACAATCAGCCCCAGCATTTT. The full variable domain, rest sourced from reference TRBV28 and TRBJ1-5, is DVKVTQSSRYLVKRTGEKVFLECVQDMDHENMFWYRQDPGLGLRLIYFSYDVKMKEKGDIPEGYSVSREKKERFSLILESASTNQTSMYLCASSVAGQGDNQPQHFGDGTRLSIL.

This clone was seen a handful of times. Lacking the conserved final phenylalanine or tryptophan, this CDR3 likely reflects a read error. This chain connects TRBV2 to TRBJ1-2; D is unresolved. Germline V gene sequence: CDR1 SNHLY, CDR2 FYNNEI. The length of the CDR3 is 14 residues. The V and J ends lost 2 bases and 3 bases respectively, with 10 bases between them. In DNA form, the CDR3 reads TGTGCCAGCAGTGAAATAGGGAGGGACTATGGCTACACCTTA. This encodes CASSEIGRDYGYTL.

This clone was counted a few times. The gene calls are TRBV29-1 and TRBJ2-1, with 7 positions matching TRBD2. There are 13 residues in the CDR3. The ends lost 7 bases at V and 10 bases at J; junction bases unmatched: 13. Germline CDR1 and CDR2: SQVTM and ANQGSEA. The CDR3 protein is CSANRDYSREQFF. The CDR3 DNA is TGCAGCGCAAACCGGGACTATTCCCGGGAGCAGTTCTTC.